This TCR beta chain was captured in a study of control samples from healthy donors and cancer patients. The CDR3 length is 16 residues. V lost 4 bases and J lost 1, with 15 bases in between. The germline V gene encodes CDR1 KGHDR and CDR2 SFDVKD. This clone was recorded only once. Method: immunoSEQ multiplex PCR; TCRdb's copy keeps in-frame clones and lacks some. The repertoire includes some 150,000 clones, about 89% of them detected once, and 5.5% to 9% sits in the top ten. The V and J genes are TRBV24-1 and TRBJ1-2, with a possible D match to TRBD1 (6 bases). Specimen: blood. The TCR originated in a man aged 18 to 30 in good health. The CDR3 sequence: CATSELDRDRNYGYTF. The CDR3 DNA is TGTGCCACCAGTGAGTTGGACAGAGACCGTAACTATGGCTACACCTTC.